This TCR beta chain is from a study of regulatory T cells in long-lasting Graves disease. Overall study results and limits: More public clonotypes were shared by persistent patients (around 2,800) than by new patients (around 990).

Indicated time point: newly diagnosed GD, antithyroid drugs for less than 3 months. The authors made the TCR library using RNA they extracted from PBMCs. Diagnoses of Graves' disease were made by American Thyroid Association guidelines. A remark on this clonotype: Its antigen is unidentified.

The CDR3 spans 15 residues. V lost 4 bases to trimming and J lost 6 bases, with 16 bases between them. Germline CDR1 reads LNHNV; CDR2 reads YYDKDF (reference sequence). TCR beta libraries were built with iRepertoire HTBI primers and Arm-PCR of CDR3 regions. TCRdb fed the multiplex PCR reads into MiXCR, producing one record per CDR3 protein. The table lists roughly 610,000 distinct CDR3 sequences, around 16% of them singletons. This same sample was also part of a study on T cells in Graves' hyperthyroidism and ophthalmopathy. That work contributes: Researchers ran a first-round RT-PCR on the TCR CDR3 using the HTBI primer set.

This chain links TRBV15 with TRBJ1-5; D is unclear. The sequenced sample was peripheral blood mononuclear cells (PBMCs), obtained at new diagnosis, from a patient treated with antithyroid drugs. The receptor comes from a man between 18 and 29 years old with Graves disease. The CDR3 nucleotides read TGTGCCACCAGCAACGACCTTGGGGTATTTCAGCCCCAGCATTTT. Amino acid sequence: CATSNDLGVFQPQHF.